These 21 T cell receptor beta chains were sequenced from one sample in a study of blood T cells in healthy people across ages. The authors ran a second PCR of about 7 to 11 cycles using a sample-barcoded 5' primer and a J-beta primer mix. TCRdb reanalysed the 5' RACE reads using MiXCR and keeps one entry per CDR3 protein. This table holds 1.5 million to 2 million distinct CDR3 sequences, less than 50% found once. Sequenced: blood. Receptors were obtained from a woman aged 40 to 49 in good health.

The table lists this clonotype with many counts. Its ends do not fully match the called genes, so a read error is possible. The chain recombines TRBV5-1 with TRBJ2-5; D ambiguous. The germline V gene encodes CDR1 SGHRS and CDR2 YFSETQ. This CDR3 region has 13 residues. As DNA, the CDR3 is TGTGCCAGCTCACTTACAGAGCAAGAGACCCAGTACTTC. Translation gives CASSLTEQETQYF.

V is TRBV28 and J is TRBJ1-2; 7 bases are a match to TRBD1. With 3 bases clipped from V and 6 bases from J, the junction kept 10 bases outside the gene matches. The CDR3 totals 15 residues. CDR1 and CDR2 (germline): MDHEN, SYDVKM. CDR3 coding DNA: TGTGCCAGCAGTTTCGGGACAGCGATATCGAATGGCTACACCTTC. It translates to CASSFGTAISNGYTF.

This chain joins TRBV25-1 and TRBJ2-5; TRBD2 aligns across 8 bases. J gave up 5 bases and V 4 bases, and 9 bases lay outside the gene matches. The CDR3 runs 15 residues. Per the germline V gene, CDR1 is MGHDK and CDR2 is SYGVNS. The CDR3 sequence is CASSVSGGGVETQYF. CDR3 nucleotides: TGTGCCAGCAGTGTCAGCGGGGGTGGAGTGGAGACCCAGTACTTC.

The CDR3 DNA is TGTGCCAGCAGCTTACAAGGAGTGAGGGACAATGAGCAGTACTTC. It specifies CASSLQGVRDNEQYF. The V call is TRBV7-9, the J call TRBJ2-1, with TRBD1 as a possible D gene (6 bases). The J call is doubtful: the DNA matches TRBJ2-7 better. The CDR3 spans 15 residues. Germline assignment: CDR1 SEHNR and CDR2 FQNEAQ (reference sequence).

The V and J genes are TRBV20-1 and TRBJ1-1; no definite D call. Trimming pared 4 bases from V and 0 bases from J, leaving 9 bases between. CDR3 length: 13 residues. Germline assignment: CDR1 DFQATT and CDR2 SNEGSKA (reference sequence). The CDR3 region has the DNA TGCAGTGCTATTTACACCGTGAACACTGAAGCTTTCTTT. Translated: CSAIYTVNTEAFF.

The chain links TRBV20-1 to TRBJ2-3, with TRBD1 identical over 9 bases. With 3 bases clipped from V and 4 bases from J, the junction kept 11 bases outside the gene matches. This CDR3 comprises 16 residues. The germline V gene encodes CDR1 DFQATT and CDR2 SNEGSKA (reference sequence). The CDR3 loop reads CSASPRTGVGPDTQYF. The CDR3, as DNA: TGCAGTGCTAGTCCACGGACAGGGGTTGGTCCAGATACGCAGTATTTT.

The chain has TRBV6-2 or TRBV6-3 and TRBJ2-1; D perhaps matches TRBD2 (6 bases). Trimming shortened V by 5 bases and J by 4 bases, and 15 bases separated the two germline ends. CDR3 length: 15 amino acids. The germline V gene encodes CDR1 MNHEY and CDR2 SVGEGT. The CDR3 sequence: CASSLPGLRYNEQFF. Written as DNA, the CDR3 is TGTGCCAGCAGTCTACCGGGACTCAGATACAATGAGCAGTTCTTC.

This clonotype was counted a few times. The chain has TRBV24-1 and TRBJ1-5; D may be TRBD1 (5 bases). The CDR3 is 15 amino acids. CDR1 is KGHDR, CDR2 SFDVKD, per germline. V was pared by 3 bases and J by 6 bases, with 14 bases between. The CDR3 DNA sequence: TGTGCCACCAGTGATCCAGGAGTAGGGGCTCAGCCCCAGCATTTT. As protein: CATSDPGVGAQPQHF.

The V and J genes are TRBV5-1 and TRBJ1-6, with D possibly TRBD1 on 5 matching bases. Germline V CDR1 and CDR2: SGHRS, YFSETQ. The CDR3 spans 15 residues. The V end was cut by 2 bases, the J end by 3 bases, with 9 bases between. The chain's CDR3 is CASSLQANYNSPLHF. In DNA form, the CDR3 reads TGCGCCAGCAGCTTACAGGCCAACTATAATTCACCCCTCCACTTT. Using reference TRBV5-1 and TRBJ1-6 for the parts outside the CDR3, the full variable domain is KAGVTQTPRYLIKTRGQQVTLSCSPISGHRSVSWYQQTPGQGLQFLFEYFSETQRNKGNFPGRFSGRQFSNSRSEMNVSTLELGDSALYLCASSLQANYNSPLHFGNGTRLTVT.

This clonotype was recorded once. The genes are TRBV6-6 and TRBJ2-3, with D possibly matching TRBD2 (7 bases). The ends were cut back, 8 bases at V and 5 bases at J, with 26 bases in the middle. Germline assignment: CDR1 MNHNY and CDR2 SVGAGI (reference sequence). CDR3 length equals 17 residues. CDR3 nucleotide sequence: TGTGCCAGCTCGGGATCCCTTGAGGGGGGGCAGGTAGATACGCAGTATTTT. The encoded protein is CASSGSLEGGQVDTQYF.

The CDR3 spells CASSLDSSPYQFF. The CDR3 DNA sequence: TGTGCCAGCAGCTTAGACAGTTCCCCCTACCAGTTCTTC. This sequence joins TRBV7-3 and TRBJ2-1; possibly TRBD1 for D (5 bases). The CDR3 runs 13 residues. Trimming left V 2 bases short and J 13 bases short, with 15 bases between. Germline-derived CDR1 and CDR2 are SGHTA and FQGTGA.

V is TRBV7-9 and J is TRBJ1-2, with 10 bases that match TRBD1. In germline, CDR1 is SEHNR, CDR2 FQNEAQ (reference sequence). The CDR3 covers 15 residues. Germline trimming cut 8 bases from V and 8 bases from J; bases unmatched to any gene: 14. This chain's CDR3 is CASRGQGGFEKGYTF. The CDR3 nucleotides are TGTGCCAGCCGAGGACAGGGGGGTTTTGAGAAGGGCTACACCTTC. Together with reference TRBV7-9 and TRBJ1-2, the CDR3 gives the full variable domain: DTGVSQNPRHKITKRGQNVTFRCDPISEHNRLYWYRQTLGQGPEFLTYFQNEAQLEKSRLLSDRFSAERPKGSFSTLEIQRTEQGDSAMYLCASRGQGGFEKGYTFGSGTRLTVV.

This chain uses TRBV11-2 with TRBJ1-1; the D is unclear. With 4 bases removed from V and 1 base from J, the gap between germline ends came to 7 bases. This CDR3 comprises 13 residues. The V gene's germline CDR1 is SGHAT and CDR2 FQNNGV. The CDR3: CASSYYWNTEAFF. The CDR3 nucleotides are TGTGCCAGCAGCTACTATTGGAACACTGAAGCTTTCTTT.

The gene calls are TRBV5-1 and TRBJ1-4; D is unclear. Germline loops: CDR1 SGHRS, CDR2 YFSETQ. The germline V and J ends were trimmed by 2 bases and 0 bases, with 11 bases remaining between them. This CDR3 comprises 16 residues. This chain's CDR3 is CASSLGPIATNEKLFF. The CDR3 region has the DNA TGCGCCAGCAGCTTAGGACCCATTGCAACTAATGAAAAACTGTTTTTT.

The chain couples TRBV7-3 to TRBJ2-1; 9 nucleotides line up with TRBD1. Germline V CDR1 and CDR2: SGHTA, FQGTGA. V was pared by 2 bases and J by 6 bases, with 11 bases of the junction left unmatched. This CDR3 is 17 amino acids long. Written as DNA, the CDR3 is TGTGCCAGCAGCTTAGGGCCCTCGGGACAGGGCATCAATGAGCAGTTCTTC. Translation gives CASSLGPSGQGINEQFF.

The chain is built from TRBV5-1 and TRBJ2-7; possibly TRBD2 for D (5 bases). The CDR3 loop spans 14 amino acids. V lost 1 base to trimming and J lost 3 bases, with 11 bases between them. Looked up from germline, CDR1 is SGHRS and CDR2 is YFSETQ. DNA for the CDR3: TGCGCCAGCAGCTTGCTCGGTAGCGACTACGAGCAGTACTTC. Its protein product is CASSLLGSDYEQYF.

The chain employs TRBV5-6 and TRBJ2-3, with D maybe TRBD1 (5 bases). The CDR3 has 15 amino acids. CDR1 is SGHDT and CDR2 is YYEEEE in the germline V gene. Trimming cost V 3 bases and J 4 bases, with 15 bases left between them. The CDR3: CASSSLAGLSDTQYF. CDR3 DNA sequence: TGTGCCAGCAGCTCCCTCGCAGGGCTTTCAGATACGCAGTATTTT. The complete variable domain, with remaining parts taken from reference TRBV5-6 and TRBJ2-3, reads DAGVTQSPTHLIKTRGQQVTLRCSPKSGHDTVSWYQQALGQGPQFIFQYYEEEERQRGNFPDRFSGHQFPNYSSELNVNALLLGDSALYLCASSSLAGLSDTQYFGPGTRLTVL.

The chain carries TRBV5-8 and TRBJ2-7; D might be TRBD2 (5 bases). The DNA end favors TRBJ2-4, so the J call may be wrong. Germline V gene lookup returns CDR1 SGHTS and CDR2 YDEGEE. This CDR3 is 14 amino acids long. CDR3 protein: CASSNLGSVNIQYF. In DNA, the CDR3 is TGTGCCAGCAGCAATCTCGGTAGCGTAAACATTCAGTACTTC.

The chain couples TRBV25-1 to TRBJ2-5; D is unresolved. The V gene lost 5 bases and the J gene lost 1 base, with 11 bases spanning the gap. The CDR3 is 14 residues long. In germline, CDR1 is MGHDK, CDR2 SYGVNS. The CDR3 sequence is CASSLNTAQETQYF. DNA of the CDR3: TGTGCCAGCAGTCTCAATACGGCCCAAGAGACCCAGTACTTC. The whole variable domain, remainder taken from reference TRBV25-1 and TRBJ2-5, is EADIYQTPRYLVIGTGKKITLECSQTMGHDKMYWYQQDPGMELHLIHYSYGVNSTEKGDLSSESTVSRIRTEHFPLTLESARPSHTSQYLCASSLNTAQETQYFGPGTRLLVL.

J is TRBJ2-7 and V is TRBV20-1, with TRBD1 identical over 7 bases. Losses at the gene ends were 0 bases for V and 1 base for J; bases not matched to a gene: 6. CDR3 size: 15 residues. Germline V gene sequence: CDR1 DFQATT, CDR2 SNEGSKA (reference sequence). CDR3 in amino acids: CSARDPQGDSYEQYF. The CDR3 region has the DNA TGCAGTGCTAGAGATCCGCAGGGGGATTCCTACGAGCAGTACTTC.

The chain employs TRBV6-1 and TRBJ1-6, with D perhaps TRBD1 (5 bases). Germline CDR1 and CDR2: MNHNS and SASEGT. The CDR3 has 16 amino acids. Trimming left V 4 bases short and J 8 bases short, with 18 bases between. CDR3 region: CASSGSTARGDSPLHF. CDR3 coding DNA: TGTGCCAGCAGTGGGTCGACAGCCCGAGGGGATTCACCCCTCCACTTT.